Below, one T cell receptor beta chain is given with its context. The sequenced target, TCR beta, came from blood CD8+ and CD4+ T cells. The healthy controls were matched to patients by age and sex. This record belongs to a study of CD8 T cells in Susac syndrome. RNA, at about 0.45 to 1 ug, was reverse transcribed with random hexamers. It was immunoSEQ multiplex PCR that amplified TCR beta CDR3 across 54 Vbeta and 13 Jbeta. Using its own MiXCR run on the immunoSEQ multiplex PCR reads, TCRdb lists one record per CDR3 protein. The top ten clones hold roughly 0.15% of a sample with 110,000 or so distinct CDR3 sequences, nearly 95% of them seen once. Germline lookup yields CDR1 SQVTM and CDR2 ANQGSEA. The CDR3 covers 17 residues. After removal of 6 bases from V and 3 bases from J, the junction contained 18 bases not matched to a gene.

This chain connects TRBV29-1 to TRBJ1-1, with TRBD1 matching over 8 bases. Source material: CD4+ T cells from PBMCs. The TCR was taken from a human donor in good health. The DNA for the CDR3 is TGCAGCGTCGGGGGACAGGCGGTATCGGGTCGGGACACTGAAGCTTTCTTT. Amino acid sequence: CSVGGQAVSGRDTEAFF.